This TCR beta chain was retrieved from a study of cytomegalovirus exposure and HLA in healthy donors. Overall study context: In a previous analysis, 110 million or so unique TCR beta sequences were found from 150 million to 200 million T cells. The study placed about four fifths of its approximately 400 genotyped donors in the Caucasian-associated ancestry cluster.

Trimming cost V 4 bases and J 6 bases, with 10 bases left between them. This CDR3 contains 11 residues. The germline V gene has CDR1 DFQATT and CDR2 SNEGSKA (reference sequence). PCR used 60 Vbeta primers and 13 Jbeta primers. Sequenced by immunoSEQ multiplex PCR; TCRdb stores in-frame clones only, minus some. The data hold over 130,000 clones, with more than 70% observed a single time. Study-level findings and limits: Productive status was seen about 87% or about 30% of the time for most TCR beta V segments in an earlier analysis. Immune exposure information available was restricted to CMV serostatus.

Concerning this clone itself: Its antigen is undetermined.

The source of this sequence is a man over 45 in good health and CMV-seronegative. V usage is TRBV20-1 and J usage is TRBJ2-7; no clear D. What was sequenced was PBMCs. The CDR3 is CSANSLSEQYF. CDR3 nucleotide sequence: TGCAGTGCTAACAGTTTATCCGAGCAGTACTTC.